A single T cell receptor beta chain is shown here with its context. In Seattle, patients joined the study during active infection and were tracked longitudinally. This sample is part of a study of blood T cell repertoires in COVID-19. As for the study in general: Samples came from the United States, Italy and Spain, spanning acute and convalescent COVID-19. PBMCs, B-cell-depleted T cells, or T cells provided the cDNA or gDNA that made up the material.

The CDR3 spans 14 residues. Germline assignment: CDR1 MNHEY and CDR2 SVGAGI. The ends lost 6 bases at V and 6 bases at J; junction bases unmatched: 9. Data came from immunoSEQ multiplex PCR; TCRdb stores just in-frame clones and leaves some out. The sample gives about 200,000 clones, roughly 90% of which show up once; 0.65% to 0.85% is in the top ten. The sequencing input was peripheral blood. This TCR was sampled from a man aged 60-69 years with COVID-19, enrolled during active disease. The chain is built from TRBV6-5 and TRBJ1-2, with 8 bases fitting TRBD1. The CDR3 loop is CASRRTGYLDGYTF. CDR3 DNA sequence: TGTGCCAGCAGGAGGACAGGGTACCTTGATGGCTACACCTTC.